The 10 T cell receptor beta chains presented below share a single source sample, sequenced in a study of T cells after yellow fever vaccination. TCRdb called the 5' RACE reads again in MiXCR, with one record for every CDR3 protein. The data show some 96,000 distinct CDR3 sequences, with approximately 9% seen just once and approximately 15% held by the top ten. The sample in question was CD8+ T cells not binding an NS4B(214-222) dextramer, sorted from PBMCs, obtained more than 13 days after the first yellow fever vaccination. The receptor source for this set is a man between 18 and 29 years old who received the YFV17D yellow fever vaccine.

The CDR3, as DNA: TGTGCCAGCAGCTTGAGGACAGGAGTGGAGCGGGGGCCAAAAGAGACCCAGTACTTC. Amino acid sequence: CASSLRTGVERGPKETQYF. This sequence joins TRBV5-6 and TRBJ2-5; a possible D gene is TRBD2 (8 bases). V was pared by 1 base and J by 3 bases, with 25 bases between. The CDR3 has 19 residues. Germline V gene data show CDR1 as SGHDT and CDR2 as YYEEEE.

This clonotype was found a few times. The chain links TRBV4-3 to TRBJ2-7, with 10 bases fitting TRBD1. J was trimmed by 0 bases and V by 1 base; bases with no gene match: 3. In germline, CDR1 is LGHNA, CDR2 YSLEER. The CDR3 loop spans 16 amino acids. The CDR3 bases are TGCGCCAGCAGCCAAGGCGGGACAGGGGTCTCCTACGAGCAGTACTTC. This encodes CASSQGGTGVSYEQYF.

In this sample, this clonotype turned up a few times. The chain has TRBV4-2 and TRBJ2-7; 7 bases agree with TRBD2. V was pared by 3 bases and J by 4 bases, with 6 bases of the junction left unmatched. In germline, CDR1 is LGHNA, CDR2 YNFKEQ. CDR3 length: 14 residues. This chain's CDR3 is CASSQTRGSYEQYF. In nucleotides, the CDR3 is TGTGCCAGCAGCCAGACGCGGGGGTCGTACGAGCAGTACTTC.

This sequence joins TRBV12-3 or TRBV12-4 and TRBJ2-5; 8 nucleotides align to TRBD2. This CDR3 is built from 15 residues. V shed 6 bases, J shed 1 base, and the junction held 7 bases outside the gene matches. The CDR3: CASRPAGGTQETQYF. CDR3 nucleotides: TGTGCCAGCAGACCCGCGGGGGGCACCCAAGAGACCCAGTACTTC.

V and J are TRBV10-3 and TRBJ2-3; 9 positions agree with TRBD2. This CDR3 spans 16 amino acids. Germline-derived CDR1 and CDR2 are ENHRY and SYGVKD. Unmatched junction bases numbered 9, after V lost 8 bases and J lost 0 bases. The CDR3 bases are TGTGCCATCGGTGTGGCGGGGGGGAGAAGCACAGATACGCAGTATTTT. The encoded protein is CAIGVAGGRSTDTQYF.

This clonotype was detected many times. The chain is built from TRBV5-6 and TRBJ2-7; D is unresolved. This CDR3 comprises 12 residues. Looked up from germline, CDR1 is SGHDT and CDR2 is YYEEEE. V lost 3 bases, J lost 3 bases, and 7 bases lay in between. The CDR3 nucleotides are TGTGCCAGCAGCTCGACTGACTACGAGCAGTACTTC. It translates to CASSSTDYEQYF.

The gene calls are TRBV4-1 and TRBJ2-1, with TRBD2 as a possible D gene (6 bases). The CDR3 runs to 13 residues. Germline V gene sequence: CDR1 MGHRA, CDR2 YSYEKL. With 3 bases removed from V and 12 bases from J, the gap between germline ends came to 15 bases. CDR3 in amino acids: CASSQAGILGQFF. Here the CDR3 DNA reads TGCGCCAGCAGCCAGGCGGGGATATTGGGGCAGTTCTTC.

The CDR3 region is CASSDPGLFTDTQYF. As DNA, the CDR3 is TGTGCCAGCAGCGACCCGGGACTTTTCACAGATACGCAGTATTTT. The chain joins TRBV9 to TRBJ2-3; a possible D gene is TRBD2 (6 bases). V was cut by 3 bases and J by 2 bases, with 13 bases left in between. The CDR3 has 15 amino acids. Per germline, CDR1 SGDLS and CDR2 YYNGEE.

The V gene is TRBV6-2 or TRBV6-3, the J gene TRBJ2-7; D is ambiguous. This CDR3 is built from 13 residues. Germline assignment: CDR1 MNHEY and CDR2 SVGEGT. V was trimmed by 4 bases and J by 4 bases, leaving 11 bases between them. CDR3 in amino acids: CASSWAVLYEQYF. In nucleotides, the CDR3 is TGTGCCAGCAGTTGGGCGGTTTTGTACGAGCAGTACTTC.

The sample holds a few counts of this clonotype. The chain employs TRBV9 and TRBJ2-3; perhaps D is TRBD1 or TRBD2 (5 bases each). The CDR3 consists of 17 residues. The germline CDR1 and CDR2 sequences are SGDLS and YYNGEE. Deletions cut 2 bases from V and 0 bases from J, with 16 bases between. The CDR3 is CASSVGSRGPSTDTQYF. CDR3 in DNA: TGTGCCAGCAGCGTTGGTTCCCGGGGACCTAGCACAGATACGCAGTATTTT.